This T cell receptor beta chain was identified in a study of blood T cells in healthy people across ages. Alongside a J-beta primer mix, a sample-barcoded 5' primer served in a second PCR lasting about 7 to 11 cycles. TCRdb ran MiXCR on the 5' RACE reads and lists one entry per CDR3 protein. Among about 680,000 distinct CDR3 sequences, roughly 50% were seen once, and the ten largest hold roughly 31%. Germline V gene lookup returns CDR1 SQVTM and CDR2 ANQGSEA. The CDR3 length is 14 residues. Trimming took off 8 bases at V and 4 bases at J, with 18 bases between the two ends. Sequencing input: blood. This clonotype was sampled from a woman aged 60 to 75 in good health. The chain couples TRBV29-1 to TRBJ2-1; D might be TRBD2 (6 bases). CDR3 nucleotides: TGCAGCTCATCGGGAGCAGGGACGTACAATGAGCAGTTCTTC. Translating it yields CSSSGAGTYNEQFF.